These T cell receptor beta chains were read from a single sample in a study of blood T cell repertoires in COVID-19. Sequencing used immunoSEQ multiplex PCR; TCRdb keeps in-frame clones, though not all of them. The table lists approximately 140,000 clones, 84% of them singletons, with 8% to 9% in the top ten. The sample consisted of peripheral blood. The receptor set was obtained from a man aged 25-45 years with COVID-19, enrolled during active disease. CDR3s include the opening cysteine and the closing phenylalanine or tryptophan. A D gene is named only where the DNA matches it firmly. Clone size is not always given. Where it is, it says once, few, many or a class for expanded clones.

D gene	clone size	CDR3 length	V gene	J gene	CDR3 protein	CDR3 DNA
-	-	15	TRBV20-1	TRBJ1-2	CSASPSGGSNYGYTF	TGCAGTGCTAGTCCTTCGGGGGGCTCTAACTATGGCTACACCTTC
TRBD2	-	13	TRBV12-3/TRBV12-4	TRBJ2-3	CASQSGSLNTQYF	TGTGCCAGCCAAAGCGGGAGCTTAAATACGCAGTATTTT
-	few	14	TRBV14	TRBJ2-1	CASSQSGRGDEQFF	TGTGCCAGCAGCCAATCCGGCAGGGGCGATGAGCAGTTCTTC
TRBD2	-	17	TRBV27	TRBJ2-3	CASSSNSGLAGTDTQYF	TGTGCCAGCAGTTCCAACTCCGGACTAGCGGGGACAGATACGCAGTATTTT
-	-	15	TRBV11-3	TRBJ2-2	CASSYGVGSTGELFF	TGTGCCAGCAGCTACGGCGTGGGGAGCACCGGGGAGCTGTTTTTT
TRBD1	many	16	TRBV28	TRBJ2-2	CASSSVQGVGTGELFF	TGTGCCAGCAGTTCAGTACAGGGGGTCGGCACCGGGGAGCTGTTTTTT
TRBD2	-	14	TRBV10-1	TRBJ2-5	CASSGSSGEETQYF	TGCGCCAGCAGTGGCTCTAGCGGGGAAGAGACCCAGTACTTC
TRBD2	few	15	TRBV2	TRBJ2-7	CASSERSGGSPEQYF	TGTGCCAGCAGTGAACGATCGGGAGGTTCCCCCGAGCAGTACTTC
-	-	15	TRBV9	TRBJ1-1	CASSATGSGGSEAFF	TGTGCCAGCAGCGCTACCGGGTCCGGGGGTTCCGAAGCTTTCTTT
TRBD2	-	14	TRBV10-1	TRBJ2-5	CASGTSGSVETQYF	TGCGCCAGCGGGACTAGCGGGAGTGTGGAGACCCAGTACTTC
-	-	11	TRBV30	TRBJ2-7	CAWSSSYEQYF	TGTGCCTGGTCCTCCTCCTACGAGCAGTACTTC